This T cell receptor beta chain was identified during a study of T-cell reconstitution after alpha-beta-depleted transplantation in children. This clonotype has ten or more counts. The CDR3 contains 14 residues. Between the trimmed V and J ends, which lost 0 bases and 0 bases, there was a span of 5 bases. CDR1 SGDLS and CDR2 YYNGEE come from the germline V gene. Unique molecular identifiers were used in preparing the TCRbeta library. MiXCR was run by TCRdb on the PCR reads, yielding one entry per CDR3 protein. This sample has about 120,000 distinct CDR3 sequences, with about 9.4% found just once. The clonotype comes from a human donor who donated a stem cell graft to a child with acute lymphoblastic leukemia. The chain links TRBV9 to TRBJ2-3, with D uncertain. The sequenced sample was PBMCs from the stem cell graft donor, obtained from the stem cell graft. Here the CDR3 reads CASSVATSTDTQYF. In DNA, the CDR3 is TGTGCCAGCAGCGTAGCAACTAGCACAGATACGCAGTATTTT.